These T cell receptor beta chains were read from a single sample in a study of blood T cell repertoires in COVID-19. Assay used: immunoSEQ multiplex PCR; TCRdb lists only in-frame clones, some missing. The sample consists of 250,000 to 350,000 clones, around 89% of them appearing once. Sequenced: peripheral blood. The receptors come from a woman in her fifties or sixties with COVID-19, enrolled during active disease. CDR3s include the opening cysteine and the closing phenylalanine or tryptophan. D genes are given only for firm matches. Size values are once, few and many counts, or a class for expanded clones, and some rows have none.

J,D,V,size,DNA,CDR3
TRBJ2-1,-,TRBV5-6,once,TGTGCCAGCAGCCTACCGGGACAATACAATGAGCAGTTCTTC,CASSLPGQYNEQFF
TRBJ2-3,-,TRBV7-6,-,TGTGCCAGCAGCCACCGGGCAGATACGCAGTATTTT,CASSHRADTQYF
TRBJ1-1,-,TRBV27,-,TGTGCCAGCAGTCTCAGGGCCTTCACTGAAGCTTTCTTT,CASSLRAFTEAFF
TRBJ2-7,TRBD2,TRBV7-2,-,TGTGCCAGCAGCTTAGTCCACGCGGGAGGGACCTACGAGCAGTACTTC,CASSLVHAGGTYEQYF
TRBJ2-7,-,TRBV10-3,-,TGTGCCATCAAGAGAAGCACCCTGATGGAGCAGTACTTC,CAIKRSTLMEQYF
TRBJ2-1,-,TRBV27,-,TGTGCCAGCAGTTTATCAGGATTTCCCAGGGCTGATGAGCAGTTCTTC,CASSLSGFPRADEQFF
TRBJ2-5,TRBD1,TRBV19,-,TGTGCCAGTAGTATAGACGAAGCCCGGGACAGGGGGTCCACCCAGTACTTC,CASSIDEARDRGSTQYF
TRBJ2-1,TRBD2,TRBV5-6,-,TGTGCCAGCAGCAAGAGGACTAGCGGGAGAGTTGATGAGCAGTTCTTC,CASSKRTSGRVDEQFF
TRBJ2-1,TRBD2,TRBV27,-,TGTGCCAGCAGGACTATGATTGGACTAGCGGGAGCGAATGAGCAGTTCTTC,CASRTMIGLAGANEQFF
TRBJ2-3,-,TRBV5-6,-,TGTGCCAGCAGCTCGCGGGAGACAGGCCTCACAGATACGCAGTATTTT,CASSSRETGLTDTQYF
TRBJ1-1,-,TRBV2,-,TGTGCCAGCAGTGAGCAGGGTAGCACTGAAGCTTTCTTT,CASSEQGSTEAFF
TRBJ1-1,TRBD1,TRBV4-1,-,TGCGCCAGCAGCCCATTACAGGGGACGAACACTGAAGCTTTCTTT,CASSPLQGTNTEAFF
TRBJ2-1,TRBD2,TRBV11-2,-,TGTGCCAGCAGCTCTAGACTAGCGGGAGGGTACACTAGTGAGCAGTTCTTC,CASSSRLAGGYTSEQFF
TRBJ2-1,TRBD2,TRBV7-3,-,TGTGCCAGCAGCTTAGTTGCGGGAGGGGGCAATGAGCAGTTCTTC,CASSLVAGGGNEQFF
TRBJ1-1,-,TRBV5-4,-,TGTGCCAGCTTCCGCGAACAGACATCCATGAACACTGAAGCTTTCTTT,CASFREQTSMNTEAFF
TRBJ1-1,-,TRBV18,-,TGTGCCAGCTCAGGGGGGAGGAACACTGAAGCTTTCTTT,CASSGGRNTEAFF
TRBJ1-1,TRBD1,TRBV19,-,TGTGCCAGTAGCCCTGGGACAGGGGGTAGGACTGAAGCTTTCTTT,CASSPGTGGRTEAFF
TRBJ2-1,-,TRBV30,-,TGTGCCTGGAGTTCGGGTTACGGGTCCCTGAATGAGCAGTTCTTC,CAWSSGYGSLNEQFF
TRBJ2-7,-,TRBV18,-,TGTGCCAGCTCACCACCGAGGTTAACGGGAGCTCTGGATATAAAGGACTACGAGCAGTACTTC,CASSPPRLTGALDIKDYEQYF
TRBJ2-1,-,TRBV19,-,TGTGCCAGTAGTATTATCGAAAGGGGTTTTAGCTCCTACAATGAGCAGTTCTTC,CASSIIERGFSSYNEQFF
TRBJ2-5,-,TRBV7-2,-,TGTGCCAGCAGCTTAGCAGGGGGTCGGGAGACCCAGTACTTC,CASSLAGGRETQYF
TRBJ1-4,-,TRBV30,-,TGTGCCTGGACCCTAAAGACACGGGGTAATGAAAAACTGTTTTTT,CAWTLKTRGNEKLFF
TRBJ1-5,-,TRBV19,-,TGTGCCAGTACCCAACACAGGACAGCTTATAGCAATCAGCCCCAGCATTTT,CASTQHRTAYSNQPQHF
TRBJ2-7,TRBD1,TRBV6-1,few,TGTGCCAGCAGTGACCCCGGGACAGTAATCTACGAGCAGTACTTC,CASSDPGTVIYEQYF
TRBJ1-1,-,TRBV5-1,-,TGCGCCAGCAGCTTGGCATCTCAGGGCGGCACTGAAGCTTTCTTT,CASSLASQGGTEAFF
TRBJ2-7,-,TRBV30,-,TGTGCCTGGACGCCCGCTACGGGAGTACTGACCTACGAGCAGTACTTC,CAWTPATGVLTYEQYF
TRBJ2-3,TRBD1,TRBV28,-,TGTGCCAGCAGTTTAAACAGGGGTTACACAGATACGCAGTATTTT,CASSLNRGYTDTQYF
TRBJ2-2,TRBD2,TRBV6-1,-,TGTGCCAGCAGTGAAGCGGGGACTAGCGGAACGGCCGGGGAGCTGTTTTTT,CASSEAGTSGTAGELFF
TRBJ2-1,TRBD1,TRBV5-1,-,TGCGCCAGCAGCTTGGGACAGGGCAGGAATGAGCAGTTCTTC,CASSLGQGRNEQFF
TRBJ1-5,-,TRBV30,once,TGTGCCTGGAGTGTAGGGGCGAGCTATAGCAATCAGCCCCAGCATTTT,CAWSVGASYSNQPQHF
TRBJ1-6,-,TRBV5-5,-,TGTGCCAGCAGCTTGCCCGGGGGGGCAAATAATTCACCCCTCCACTTT,CASSLPGGANNSPLHF
TRBJ2-3,TRBD2,TRBV5-1,-,TGCGCCAGCAGCCGGGAGGCCCTCCCGACAGATACGCAGTATTTT,CASSREALPTDTQYF
TRBJ2-7,TRBD2,TRBV18,-,TGTGCCAGCTCAGCTAGCGGGAACTCCTACGAGCAGTACTTC,CASSASGNSYEQYF
TRBJ1-5,TRBD1,TRBV10-2,-,TGCGCCAGCTCCATGAGGGACAGGCCCCAGCATTTT,CASSMRDRPQHF
TRBJ1-1,-,TRBV19,once,TGTGCCAGTAGTATCTTGGCGGGTAGTACTGAAGCTTTCTTT,CASSILAGSTEAFF
TRBJ2-7,-,TRBV7-2,-,TGTGCCAGCCTACTAGGACTAAACTACGAGCAGTACTTC,CASLLGLNYEQYF
TRBJ1-5,-,TRBV15,once,TGTGCCACCAGCAGAACCCCGGGACTGACTAATCAGCCCCAGCATTTT,CATSRTPGLTNQPQHF
TRBJ2-5,TRBD1,TRBV30,-,TGTGCCCGAAAGGACAGGGTCCAAGAGACCCAGTACTTC,CARKDRVQETQYF
TRBJ1-3,-,TRBV21-1,-,TGTGCCAGCATACAGGGGGCTGGAAACACCATATATTTT,CASIQGAGNTIYF
TRBJ2-5,-,TRBV14,-,TGTGCCAGCAGCCCCTGGAGGGGACGGTCCCAAGAGACCCAGTACTTC,CASSPWRGRSQETQYF
TRBJ2-5,TRBD2,TRBV27,-,TGTGCCAGCAGTTTAATAGGACTAGCGGGAGAAGAGACCCAGTACTTC,CASSLIGLAGEETQYF
TRBJ2-3,TRBD1,TRBV24-1,-,TGTGCCACCAGTGTTACAGGGGTGGATACGCAGTATTTT,CATSVTGVDTQYF
TRBJ2-7,TRBD1,TRBV28,-,TGTGCCAGCAGTGCGACAGGGGGTCCCCGGGACTCCTCCCATGGGACGATCTACGAGCAGTACTTC,CASSATGGPRDSSHGTIYEQYF
TRBJ1-2,TRBD1,TRBV5-4,-,TGTGCCAGCAGCCCGGGACAGGGCGCCAGCGGCTACACCTTC,CASSPGQGASGYTF
TRBJ2-7,TRBD2,TRBV5-8,-,TGTGCCAGCAGCTTGGGGGCTAGCGGGAGAACTTACGAGCAGTACTTC,CASSLGASGRTYEQYF
TRBJ2-6,TRBD1,TRBV19,-,TGTGCCAGTAGTACCAGGACAGGGCAGTCTGGGGCCAACGTCCTGACTTTC,CASSTRTGQSGANVLTF